This TCR beta chain was profiled in a study of T-cell memory formation after mild COVID-19. Amplification by 5'RACE using constant-segment primers produced TCR alpha and TCR beta cDNA libraries that carried sample barcodes and UMIs. Each CDR3 protein is one row after TCRdb ran MiXCR on the 5' RACE reads. The table shows roughly 410,000 distinct CDR3 sequences, with 24% occurring only once. This TCR came from an adult woman who had mild COVID-19 (a few samples of this study predate the infection). Cell type and time point are not known. Sequenced sample: PBMCs or a T cell subset sorted from them (not recorded which).

The CDR3 sequence is CASSGSGLAGKYNEQFF. The DNA of the CDR3 is TGTGCCAGCAGCGGATCGGGACTAGCGGGAAAATACAATGAGCAGTTCTTC. The V and J genes are TRBV7-9 and TRBJ2-1; TRBD2 aligns across 13 bases. CDR1 and CDR2 from the germline V gene are SEHNR and FQNEAQ (reference sequence). This CDR3 contains 17 residues. The J segment lost 4 bases and the V segment lost 5 bases, leaving 8 bases of the junction unmatched.